The rows below give T cell receptor beta chains drawn from one sample of a study of shared clonotypes between healthy human individuals. TCRdb keeps only in-frame clones here, not all; method: immunoSEQ multiplex PCR. The sample lists around 370,000 clones; approximately 96% were seen once. Sequencing used memory CD8+ T cells sorted from blood. These TCRs come from a man aged 25-45 years in good health. Each CDR3 is given with its conserved first and last residue. Fields, in order: CDR3 length, J gene, V gene, clone size, D gene, CDR3 DNA, CDR3 protein. A D gene is named only where the DNA matches it firmly. Only part of the rows carry a size: once, few, many, or a class if the clone is expanded.

CDR3 length: 12; J gene: TRBJ1-2; V gene: TRBV28; clone size: once; D gene: NA; CDR3 DNA: TGTGCCAGCAGTTTGGACCTCTATGGCTACACCTTC; CDR3 protein: CASSLDLYGYTF
CDR3 length: 15; J gene: TRBJ1-4; V gene: TRBV4-1; clone size: NA; D gene: TRBD1; CDR3 DNA: TGCGCCAGCAGCCAAGGCGGACAGGGGAATGAAAAACTGTTTTTT; CDR3 protein: CASSQGGQGNEKLFF
CDR3 length: 15; J gene: TRBJ2-7; V gene: TRBV19; clone size: NA; D gene: TRBD1; CDR3 DNA: TGTGCCAGTACCTCGACCGGGACAGGGAACTACGAGCAGTACTTC; CDR3 protein: CASTSTGTGNYEQYF
CDR3 length: 14; J gene: TRBJ2-1; V gene: TRBV5-1; clone size: NA; D gene: TRBD2; CDR3 DNA: TGCGCCAGCAGCTGGACTAGCGGGAGAAATGAGCAGTTCTTC; CDR3 protein: CASSWTSGRNEQFF
CDR3 length: 16; J gene: TRBJ2-7; V gene: TRBV4-2; clone size: NA; D gene: NA; CDR3 DNA: TGTGCCAGCAGCCAAGATAGGGCAGCTGTCCCCTACGAGCAGTACTTC; CDR3 protein: CASSQDRAAVPYEQYF
CDR3 length: 11; J gene: TRBJ2-4; V gene: TRBV2; clone size: NA; D gene: NA; CDR3 DNA: TGTGCCAGCAGTGAAGGGGACATTCAGTACTTC; CDR3 protein: CASSEGDIQYF
CDR3 length: 16; J gene: TRBJ2-7; V gene: TRBV7-9; clone size: NA; D gene: TRBD1; CDR3 DNA: TGTGCCAGCAGCTTAGGGGACAGTCTTATAGGGTACGAGCAGTACTTC; CDR3 protein: CASSLGDSLIGYEQYF
CDR3 length: 10; J gene: TRBJ1-2; V gene: TRBV20-1; clone size: NA; D gene: NA; CDR3 DNA: TGCAGGCCCGGGGTAGATGGCTACACCTTC; CDR3 protein: CRPGVDGYTF
CDR3 length: 16; J gene: TRBJ2-3; V gene: TRBV5-6; clone size: NA; D gene: NA; CDR3 DNA: TGTGCCAGCAGCTTGGCCACGGTTCTCAGGGCAGATACGCAGTATTTT; CDR3 protein: CASSLATVLRADTQYF
CDR3 length: 15; J gene: TRBJ2-3; V gene: TRBV5-6; clone size: NA; D gene: NA; CDR3 DNA: TGTGCCAGCAGCTTGATCCGGGCTTGGACAGATACGCAGTATTTT; CDR3 protein: CASSLIRAWTDTQYF
CDR3 length: 15; J gene: TRBJ2-5; V gene: TRBV18; clone size: NA; D gene: NA; CDR3 DNA: TGTGCCAGCTCCCGGCTCAGGGTCAACCAAGAGACCCAGTACTTC; CDR3 protein: CASSRLRVNQETQYF
CDR3 length: 13; J gene: TRBJ1-2; V gene: TRBV11-1; clone size: NA; D gene: NA; CDR3 DNA: TGTGCCAGCAGCCACGGATCCTCGGATGGCTACACCTTC; CDR3 protein: CASSHGSSDGYTF
CDR3 length: 14; J gene: TRBJ1-3; V gene: TRBV27; clone size: few; D gene: NA; CDR3 DNA: TGTGCCAGCAGTTTAGTCAGGGGCGGAAACACCATATATTTT; CDR3 protein: CASSLVRGGNTIYF
CDR3 length: 13; J gene: TRBJ2-3; V gene: TRBV10-3; clone size: NA; D gene: NA; CDR3 DNA: TGTGCCATCAGTGATATGAGCACAGATACGCAGTATTTT; CDR3 protein: CAISDMSTDTQYF
CDR3 length: 15; J gene: TRBJ2-6; V gene: TRBV5-1; clone size: NA; D gene: NA; CDR3 DNA: TGCGCCAGCAGCTTGACAGGCTCTGGGGCCAACGTCCTGACTTTC; CDR3 protein: CASSLTGSGANVLTF
CDR3 length: 12; J gene: TRBJ1-1; V gene: TRBV7-2; clone size: NA; D gene: NA; CDR3 DNA: TGTGCCAGCAGCTCCAGGGGACCTGAAGCTTTCTTT; CDR3 protein: CASSSRGPEAFF
CDR3 length: 15; J gene: TRBJ2-7; V gene: TRBV4-1; clone size: NA; D gene: TRBD2; CDR3 DNA: TGCGCCAGCAGCCAGGACCCGGGACTAGCCTACGAGCAGTACTTC; CDR3 protein: CASSQDPGLAYEQYF
CDR3 length: 13; J gene: TRBJ2-7; V gene: TRBV27; clone size: NA; D gene: NA; CDR3 DNA: TGTGCCAGCAGTTCAGGGTCACCCTACGAGCAGTACTTC; CDR3 protein: CASSSGSPYEQYF
CDR3 length: 10; J gene: TRBJ2-7; V gene: TRBV2; clone size: NA; D gene: NA; CDR3 DNA: TGTGCCAGCAGTGTTTACGAGCAGTACTTC; CDR3 protein: CASSVYEQYF
CDR3 length: 14; J gene: TRBJ1-2; V gene: TRBV5-5; clone size: NA; D gene: TRBD1; CDR3 DNA: TGTGCCAGCAGCTTGGGGGACAGGGGGTATGGCTACACCTTC; CDR3 protein: CASSLGDRGYGYTF
CDR3 length: 17; J gene: TRBJ2-2; V gene: TRBV7-9; clone size: NA; D gene: TRBD1; CDR3 DNA: TGTGCCAGCACCAACGTCCGAGGACAGGGTAACACCGGGGAGCTGTTTTTT; CDR3 protein: CASTNVRGQGNTGELFF
CDR3 length: 13; J gene: TRBJ1-1; V gene: TRBV2; clone size: NA; D gene: NA; CDR3 DNA: TGTGCCAGCAGTGGAGGGGTAGTCACTGAAGCTTTCTTT; CDR3 protein: CASSGGVVTEAFF
CDR3 length: 14; J gene: TRBJ2-5; V gene: TRBV6-5; clone size: NA; D gene: NA; CDR3 DNA: TGTGCCAGCAGTTACTCCGCGACCCAAGAGACCCAGTACTTC; CDR3 protein: CASSYSATQETQYF
CDR3 length: 16; J gene: TRBJ2-7; V gene: TRBV2; clone size: NA; D gene: TRBD2; CDR3 DNA: TGTGCCAGCAGTATAAAATTTAGCGGGAGGATCTACGAGCAGTACTTC; CDR3 protein: CASSIKFSGRIYEQYF
CDR3 length: 12; J gene: TRBJ1-2; V gene: TRBV18; clone size: NA; D gene: NA; CDR3 DNA: TGTGCCAGCTCACCTGGGACATATGGCTACACCTTC; CDR3 protein: CASSPGTYGYTF
CDR3 length: 15; J gene: TRBJ2-3; V gene: TRBV7-9; clone size: NA; D gene: TRBD1; CDR3 DNA: TGTGCCAGCAGCGCGACAGGGCCGCTAGTAGATACGCAGTATTTT; CDR3 protein: CASSATGPLVDTQYF
CDR3 length: 17; J gene: TRBJ2-1; V gene: TRBV5-4; clone size: NA; D gene: NA; CDR3 DNA: TGTGCCAGCAGCCTGGAACCTGGGGTTGGGTCCTACAATGAGCAGTTCTTC; CDR3 protein: CASSLEPGVGSYNEQFF
CDR3 length: 15; J gene: TRBJ2-2; V gene: TRBV14; clone size: NA; D gene: NA; CDR3 DNA: TGTGCCAGCAGCCAAGATGGGAAACTCGCAGGGGAGCTGTTTTTT; CDR3 protein: CASSQDGKLAGELFF
CDR3 length: 15; J gene: TRBJ1-5; V gene: TRBV27; clone size: NA; D gene: TRBD1; CDR3 DNA: TGTGCCAGCAGTCTCCCGGGACAGAGCAATCAGCCCCAGCATTTT; CDR3 protein: CASSLPGQSNQPQHF
CDR3 length: 13; J gene: TRBJ2-3; V gene: TRBV9; clone size: NA; D gene: NA; CDR3 DNA: TGTGCCAGCAGCCGGACAGTCGCAGATACGCAGTATTTT; CDR3 protein: CASSRTVADTQYF
CDR3 length: 15; J gene: TRBJ2-5; V gene: TRBV11-3; clone size: NA; D gene: TRBD2; CDR3 DNA: TGTGCCAGCAGCCCCGGACTAGCGGGTGTCGAGACCCAGTACTTC; CDR3 protein: CASSPGLAGVETQYF
CDR3 length: 15; J gene: TRBJ2-7; V gene: TRBV5-6; clone size: NA; D gene: NA; CDR3 DNA: TGTGCCAGCAGCCACAAATACAAGAGCTCCTACGAGCAGTACTTC; CDR3 protein: CASSHKYKSSYEQYF
CDR3 length: 14; J gene: TRBJ2-7; V gene: TRBV5-1; clone size: NA; D gene: NA; CDR3 DNA: TGCGCCAGCAGCGAATTAGCGGCCTCCTACGAGCAGTACTTC; CDR3 protein: CASSELAASYEQYF
CDR3 length: 16; J gene: TRBJ1-5; V gene: TRBV19; clone size: NA; D gene: TRBD1; CDR3 DNA: TGTGCCAGTAGTATGGTCGGGACAGGGGGCAATCAGCCCCAGCATTTT; CDR3 protein: CASSMVGTGGNQPQHF
CDR3 length: 11; J gene: TRBJ2-5; V gene: TRBV28; clone size: NA; D gene: NA; CDR3 DNA: TGTGCCAGCACCATCAAAGAGACCCAGTACTTC; CDR3 protein: CASTIKETQYF
CDR3 length: 15; J gene: TRBJ2-2; V gene: TRBV5-1; clone size: once; D gene: TRBD1; CDR3 DNA: TGCGCCAGCAGCTTACAGGGACAGAAAACCGGGGAGCTGTTTTTT; CDR3 protein: CASSLQGQKTGELFF
CDR3 length: 13; J gene: TRBJ2-5; V gene: TRBV5-1; clone size: NA; D gene: NA; CDR3 DNA: TGCGCCAGCAGCCCGGGACAATTAGAGACCCAGTACTTC; CDR3 protein: CASSPGQLETQYF
CDR3 length: 15; J gene: TRBJ2-3; V gene: TRBV19; clone size: NA; D gene: TRBD2; CDR3 DNA: TGTGCCAGTAGTAGGGCGGGAGTGGGCACAGATACGCAGTATTTT; CDR3 protein: CASSRAGVGTDTQYF
CDR3 length: 15; J gene: TRBJ2-1; V gene: TRBV5-4; clone size: NA; D gene: TRBD2; CDR3 DNA: TGTGCCAGCAGCTTGTCGGGCGGGAGTCGGGCTGAGCAGTTCTTC; CDR3 protein: CASSLSGGSRAEQFF
CDR3 length: 13; J gene: TRBJ1-2; V gene: TRBV14; clone size: NA; D gene: TRBD1; CDR3 DNA: TGTGCCAGCAGCCCGACAGGGGACTATGGCTACACCTTC; CDR3 protein: CASSPTGDYGYTF
CDR3 length: 14; J gene: TRBJ2-1; V gene: TRBV28; clone size: NA; D gene: NA; CDR3 DNA: TGTGCCAGCAGTTTTCGCGGGAAGTACAATGAGCAGTTCTTC; CDR3 protein: CASSFRGKYNEQFF
CDR3 length: 14; J gene: TRBJ1-1; V gene: TRBV13; clone size: NA; D gene: TRBD1; CDR3 DNA: TGTGCCAGCAGCCGGACAGGGTACGGCACTGAAGCTTTCTTT; CDR3 protein: CASSRTGYGTEAFF
CDR3 length: 19; J gene: TRBJ2-6; V gene: TRBV2; clone size: NA; D gene: TRBD1; CDR3 DNA: TGTGCCAGCAGTTTACAGGGGGCGCAATACGCCTCTGGGGCCAACGTCCTGACTTTC; CDR3 protein: CASSLQGAQYASGANVLTF
CDR3 length: 15; J gene: TRBJ2-7; V gene: TRBV4-2; clone size: NA; D gene: TRBD2; CDR3 DNA: TGTGCCAGCAGCCAAGATAAGCGGGGGGCCTACGAGCAGTACTTC; CDR3 protein: CASSQDKRGAYEQYF
CDR3 length: 14; J gene: TRBJ2-7; V gene: TRBV6-5; clone size: NA; D gene: TRBD1; CDR3 DNA: TGTGCCAGCAGTTTAAGGGGGCCAACCTACGAGCAGTACTTC; CDR3 protein: CASSLRGPTYEQYF
CDR3 length: 11; J gene: TRBJ1-1; V gene: TRBV4-2; clone size: once; D gene: NA; CDR3 DNA: TGTGCCAGCAGCCAGGGGACTGAAGCTTTCTTT; CDR3 protein: CASSQGTEAFF
CDR3 length: 15; J gene: TRBJ1-6; V gene: TRBV7-9; clone size: NA; D gene: NA; CDR3 DNA: TGTGCCAGCAGCTTAAAGAACGGCTATAATTCACCCCTCCACTTT; CDR3 protein: CASSLKNGYNSPLHF
CDR3 length: 16; J gene: TRBJ2-2; V gene: TRBV30; clone size: NA; D gene: TRBD2; CDR3 DNA: TGTGCCTCGAGGTTTCGGCTAGCGGGAGCGGGCGGGGAGCTGTTTTTT; CDR3 protein: CASRFRLAGAGGELFF
CDR3 length: 12; J gene: TRBJ2-7; V gene: TRBV5-6; clone size: NA; D gene: NA; CDR3 DNA: TGTGCCAGCAGGAGGGACTCCTACGAGCAGTACTTC; CDR3 protein: CASRRDSYEQYF
CDR3 length: 12; J gene: TRBJ1-2; V gene: TRBV5-6; clone size: NA; D gene: NA; CDR3 DNA: TGTGCCAGCAGCCCGACCGGGGGGGGCTACACCTTC; CDR3 protein: CASSPTGGGYTF